The 3 T cell receptor beta chains below were found in one sample sequenced in a study of T cells after yellow fever vaccination. MiXCR, applied by TCRdb to the 5' RACE reads, yields one record per CDR3 protein. The data hold a few hundred thousand distinct CDR3 sequences, with around an eighth observed a single time. The sample in question was CD4+ T cells sorted from PBMCs, obtained 15 days after the yellow fever booster vaccination. All receptors derive from a man younger than 35 who received the YFV17D yellow fever vaccine.

This clonotype was seen only a few times. The rearrangement joins TRBV3-1 to TRBJ2-7; D call uncertain. This CDR3 spans 13 amino acids. Trimming left V 4 bases short and J 1 base short, with 8 bases between. Germline CDR1 and CDR2: LGHDT and YNNKEL (reference sequence). CDR3 protein: CASSPFPSYEQYF. The CDR3 bases are TGTGCCAGCAGCCCCTTCCCTTCCTACGAGCAGTACTTC.

There are many counts of this clonotype. The CDR3 protein is CASRGQGDHEQFF. The CDR3 nucleotides are TGCGCCAGCAGGGGACAGGGTGACCATGAGCAGTTCTTC. The genes are TRBV10-1 and TRBJ2-1; the match to TRBD1 covers 9 bases. J lost 8 bases, V lost 6 bases, and 5 bases had no gene match. The CDR3 consists of 13 residues. The germline V gene has CDR1 WNHNN and CDR2 SYGVQD (reference sequence).

This clonotype has a count of ten or more. This chain links TRBV6-2 or TRBV6-3 with TRBJ2-1; D tentatively reads TRBD1 or TRBD2 (6 bases each). The CDR3 contains 15 residues. The ends were cut back, 7 bases at V and 4 bases at J, with 17 bases in the middle. Germline CDR1 and CDR2: MNHEY and SVGEGT. As DNA, the CDR3 is TGTGCCAGCACCGCCCTTCGGGGGCTTTACAATGAGCAGTTCTTC. Translating gives CASTALRGLYNEQFF.